This entry features one T cell receptor (beta chain) sequence. The antigen is undetermined. High-throughput TCR beta sequencing covered peripheral CD8+ and CD4+ T cells. Controls were age- and sex-matched healthy donors. The sample comes from a study of CD8 T cells in Susac syndrome. The study's findings and limits: It was acknowledged in the study that its TCR sequencing and HLA analysis involved a relatively small number of individuals.

V lost 7 bases to trimming and J lost 0 bases, with 16 bases between them. The germline CDR1 and CDR2 sequences are MNHNY and SVGAGI (reference sequence). The CDR3 is made up of 15 amino acids. RNA, at about 0.45 to 1 ug, was reverse transcribed with random hexamers. A multiplex approach, immunoSEQ multiplex PCR, amplified TCR beta CDR3 across 54 Vbeta and 13 Jbeta. TCRdb redid the calling of the immunoSEQ multiplex PCR reads with MiXCR, one entry per CDR3 protein. Of approximately 120,000 distinct CDR3 sequences in the sample, 90% to 95% were seen once. Material: CD4+ T cells from PBMCs. The J gene is TRBJ2-7, the V gene TRBV6-6, with a possible D match to TRBD1 (7 bases). The sequence was collected from a human donor in good health. The CDR3 coding sequence is TGTGCCAGCACCCACCCAGGGGGGAGCTCCTACGAGCAGTACTTC. This gives the protein CASTHPGGSSYEQYF.